Presented here are 9 T cell receptor beta chains from one specimen sequenced in a study of control samples from healthy donors and cancer patients. Clones were sequenced by immunoSEQ multiplex PCR, and TCRdb holds only the in-frame ones, with some missing. The sample has some 150,000 clones; approximately 93% are singletons. Material: blood. These receptors were collected from a man between 45 and 60 years old in good health.

This chain uses TRBV7-3 with TRBJ2-1; 10 bases agree with TRBD1. The germline CDR1 and CDR2 sequences are SGHTA and FQGTGA. After removal of 5 bases from V and 4 bases from J, the junction contained 14 bases not matched to a gene. The CDR3 covers 18 residues. The DNA of the CDR3 is TGTGCCAGCAGCCCGGGACAGGGGAATGGACCAACATACAATGAGCAGTTCTTC. It yields the protein CASSPGQGNGPTYNEQFF.

The J gene is TRBJ2-5, the V gene TRBV6-5; D might be TRBD1 (6 bases). V lost 10 bases and J 7 bases, leaving 19 bases between the germline ends. There are 13 residues in the CDR3. The germline CDR1 and CDR2 sequences are MNHEY and SVGAGI. The CDR3 reads CATQEQGLWTQYF. The CDR3 DNA reads as TGTGCCACCCAGGAGCAGGGGCTGTGGACCCAGTACTTC.

The chain combines TRBV3-1 (or the pseudogene TRBV3-2) with TRBJ2-6; TRBD2 matches at 7 bases. V was pared by 7 bases and J by 2 bases, with 5 bases of the junction left unmatched. This CDR3 contains 15 residues. The germline V gene has CDR1 LGHDT and CDR2 YNNKEL (reference sequence). In DNA, the CDR3 is TGTGCCAGCACCTTGGCGGGAGCTGGGGCCAACGTCCTGACTTTC. Its translation is CASTLAGAGANVLTF.

V usage is TRBV20-1 and J usage is TRBJ2-3; perhaps TRBD1 as D (5 bases). The V gene's germline CDR1 is DFQATT and CDR2 SNEGSKA (reference sequence). V was trimmed by 3 bases and J by 0 bases, leaving 13 bases between them. The CDR3 loop spans 15 amino acids. Here the CDR3 reads CSASNWAGSTDTQYF. In DNA, the CDR3 is TGCAGTGCTAGTAATTGGGCAGGGAGCACAGATACGCAGTATTTT.

The V and J genes are TRBV24-1 and TRBJ1-5, with D tentatively TRBD1 (5 bases). The CDR3 runs to 14 residues. Trimming took 3 bases from V and 9 from J, leaving 14 bases between them. Germline CDR1 reads KGHDR; CDR2 reads SFDVKD. In DNA, the CDR3 is TGTGCCACCAGTGATGGCGGGGGAGAGCGGCCCCAGCATTTT. As protein: CATSDGGGERPQHF.

V is TRBV27 and J is TRBJ2-5; 10 bases align to TRBD2. The CDR3 contains 15 residues. Trimming cost V 3 bases and J 5 bases; bases outside gene matches: 6. Germline CDR1 is MNHEY and CDR2 is SMNVEV (reference sequence). The CDR3 DNA follows: TGTGCCAGCAGTTTGAGACTAGCGGGTACGGAGACCCAGTACTTC. It codes for CASSLRLAGTETQYF.

The chain recombines TRBV7-3 with TRBJ2-2, with 13 bases identical to TRBD2. The CDR3 runs to 16 residues. J was trimmed by 6 bases and V by 5 bases; bases with no gene match: 6. Per germline, CDR1 SGHTA and CDR2 FQGTGA. CDR3 sequence reads: CASSQLLAGGSGELFF. The CDR3 coding sequence is TGTGCCAGCAGCCAGTTACTAGCGGGAGGGTCCGGGGAGCTGTTTTTT.

This clone was counted only a few times. The chain is built from TRBV7-3 and TRBJ2-3; TRBD2 matches 8 bases. CDR3 length: 15 amino acids. Germline loops: CDR1 SGHTA, CDR2 FQGTGA. Trimming cost V 5 bases and J 4 bases; bases outside gene matches: 8. The DNA for the CDR3 is TGTGCCAGCAGCCCCAACGGACTAGCCGCAGATACGCAGTATTTT. This sequence encodes CASSPNGLAADTQYF. The full variable domain, with the rest looked up from reference TRBV7-3 and TRBJ2-3, is GAGVSQTPSNKVTEKGKYVELRCDPISGHTALYWYRQSLGQGPEFLIYFQGTGAADDSGLPNDRFFAVRPEGSVSTLKIQRTERGDSAVYLCASSPNGLAADTQYFGPGTRLTVL.

The gene calls are TRBV27 and TRBJ1-6, with D possibly being TRBD1 (6 bases). Trimming stripped 4 bases from V and 10 bases from J, with 17 bases between. Germline values: CDR1 MNHEY, CDR2 SMNVEV (reference sequence). The CDR3 sequence is 15 residues long. CDR3 sequence (DNA): TGTGCCAGCAGTTACCGTAGCGGGGGCGGATCACCCCTCCACTTT. The encoded protein is CASSYRSGGGSPLHF.